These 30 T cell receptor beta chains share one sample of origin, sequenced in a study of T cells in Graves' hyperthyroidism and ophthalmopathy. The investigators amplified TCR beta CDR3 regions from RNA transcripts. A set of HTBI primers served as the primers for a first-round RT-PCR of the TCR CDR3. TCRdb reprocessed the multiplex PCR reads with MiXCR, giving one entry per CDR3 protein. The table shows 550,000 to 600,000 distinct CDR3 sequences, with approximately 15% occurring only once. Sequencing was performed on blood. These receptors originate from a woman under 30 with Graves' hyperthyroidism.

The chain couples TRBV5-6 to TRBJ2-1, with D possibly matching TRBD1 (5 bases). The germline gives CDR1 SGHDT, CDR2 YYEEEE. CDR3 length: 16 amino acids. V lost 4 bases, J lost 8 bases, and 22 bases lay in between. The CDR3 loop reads CASSPEYRIRGDEQFF. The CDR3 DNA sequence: TGTGCCAGCAGCCCGGAATACAGGATTCGAGGCGATGAGCAGTTCTTC.

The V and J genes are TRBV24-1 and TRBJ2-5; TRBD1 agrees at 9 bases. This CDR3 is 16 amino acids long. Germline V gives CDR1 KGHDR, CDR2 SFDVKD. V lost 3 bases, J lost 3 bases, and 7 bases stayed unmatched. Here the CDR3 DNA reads TGTGCCACCAGTGATCGCGGGACAGGGCTTGAAGAGACCCAGTACTTC. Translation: CATSDRGTGLEETQYF.

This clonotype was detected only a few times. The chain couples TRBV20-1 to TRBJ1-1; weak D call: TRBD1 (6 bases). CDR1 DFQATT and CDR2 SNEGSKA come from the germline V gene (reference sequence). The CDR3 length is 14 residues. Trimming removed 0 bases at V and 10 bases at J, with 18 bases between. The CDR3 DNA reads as TGCAGTGCTAGAGATCGTAGGGGGGGCGGACTAGCTTTCTTT. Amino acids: CSARDRRGGGLAFF.

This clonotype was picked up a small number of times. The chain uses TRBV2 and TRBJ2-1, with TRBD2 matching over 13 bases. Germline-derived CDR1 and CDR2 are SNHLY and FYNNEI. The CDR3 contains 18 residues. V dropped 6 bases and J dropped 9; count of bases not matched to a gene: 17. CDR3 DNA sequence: TGTGCCAGCAGGAAAGGACTAGCGGGAGAAGGGTTCGCCGGTGAGCAGTTCTTC. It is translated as CASRKGLAGEGFAGEQFF.

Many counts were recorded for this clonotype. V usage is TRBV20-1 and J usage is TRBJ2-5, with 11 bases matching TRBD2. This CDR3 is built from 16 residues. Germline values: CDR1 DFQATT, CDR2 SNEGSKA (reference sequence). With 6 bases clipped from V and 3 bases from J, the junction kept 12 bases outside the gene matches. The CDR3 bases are TGCAGTGCACCCAGACTAGCGGGATTTGTTGAAGAGACCCAGTACTTC. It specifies CSAPRLAGFVEETQYF.

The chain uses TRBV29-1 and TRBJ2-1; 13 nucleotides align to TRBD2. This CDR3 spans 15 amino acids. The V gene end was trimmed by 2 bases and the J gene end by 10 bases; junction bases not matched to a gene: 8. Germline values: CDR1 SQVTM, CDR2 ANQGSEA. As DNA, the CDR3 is TGCAGCGTTGAAACGGGTGGACTAGCGGGAGTCGAGCAGTTCTTC. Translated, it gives CSVETGGLAGVEQFF.

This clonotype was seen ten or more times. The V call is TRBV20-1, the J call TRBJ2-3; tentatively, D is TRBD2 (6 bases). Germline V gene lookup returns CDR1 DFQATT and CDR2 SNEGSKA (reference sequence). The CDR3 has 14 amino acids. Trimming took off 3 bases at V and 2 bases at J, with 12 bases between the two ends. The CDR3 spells CSASGSGLTDTQYF. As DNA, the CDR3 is TGCAGTGCTAGCGGCAGCGGGCTCACAGATACGCAGTATTTT.

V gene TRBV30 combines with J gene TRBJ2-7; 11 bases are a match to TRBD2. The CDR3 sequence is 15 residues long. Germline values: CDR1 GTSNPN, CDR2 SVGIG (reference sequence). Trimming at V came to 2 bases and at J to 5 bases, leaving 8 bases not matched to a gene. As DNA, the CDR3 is TGTGCCTGGAGTAAACTAGCGGGAGAAGCGAACGAGCAGTACTTC. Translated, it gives CAWSKLAGEANEQYF.

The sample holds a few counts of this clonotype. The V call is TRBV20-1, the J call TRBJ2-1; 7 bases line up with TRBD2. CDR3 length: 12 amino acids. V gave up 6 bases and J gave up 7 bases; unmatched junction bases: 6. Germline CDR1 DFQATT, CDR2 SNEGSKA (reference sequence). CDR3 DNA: TGCAGTGCCCGCGGGGGAAAAAATGAGCAGTTCTTC. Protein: CSARGGKNEQFF.

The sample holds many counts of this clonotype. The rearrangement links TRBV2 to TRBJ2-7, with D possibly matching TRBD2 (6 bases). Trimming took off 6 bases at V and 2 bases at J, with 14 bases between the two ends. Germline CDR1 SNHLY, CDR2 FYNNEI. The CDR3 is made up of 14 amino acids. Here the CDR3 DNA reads TGTGCCAGCAGGGGGGGTTTGCTCACCTACGAGCAGTACTTC. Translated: CASRGGLLTYEQYF.

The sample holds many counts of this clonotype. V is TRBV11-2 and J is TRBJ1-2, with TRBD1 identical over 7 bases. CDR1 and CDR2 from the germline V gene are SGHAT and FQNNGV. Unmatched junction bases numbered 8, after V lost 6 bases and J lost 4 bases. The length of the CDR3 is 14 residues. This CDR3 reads CASSPHRGLYGYTF. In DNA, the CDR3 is TGTGCCAGCAGTCCCCACAGGGGTCTCTATGGCTACACCTTC.

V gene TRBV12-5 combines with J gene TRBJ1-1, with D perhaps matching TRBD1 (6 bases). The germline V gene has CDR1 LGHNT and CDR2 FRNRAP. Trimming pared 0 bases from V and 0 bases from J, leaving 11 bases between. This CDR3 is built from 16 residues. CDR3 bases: TGTGCTAGTGGTTTGGTAATAGGGGGACTGAACACTGAAGCTTTCTTT. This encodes CASGLVIGGLNTEAFF. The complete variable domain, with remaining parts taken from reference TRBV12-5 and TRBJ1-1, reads DARVTQTPRHKVTEMGQEVTMRCQPILGHNTVFWYRQTMMQGLELLAYFRNRAPLDDSGMPKDRFSAEMPDATLATLKIQPSEPRDSAVYFCASGLVIGGLNTEAFFGQGTRLTVV.

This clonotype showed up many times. CDR3 nucleotide sequence: TGCAGTGCTGGGAGACTAGCGGGGGGGCAAGAGACCCAGTACTTC. It encodes CSAGRLAGGQETQYF. The rearrangement links TRBV20-1 to TRBJ2-5; TRBD2 agrees at 14 bases. CDR3 length: 15 residues. V was pared by 5 bases and J by 2 bases, with 4 bases of the junction left unmatched. Germline assignment: CDR1 DFQATT and CDR2 SNEGSKA (reference sequence).

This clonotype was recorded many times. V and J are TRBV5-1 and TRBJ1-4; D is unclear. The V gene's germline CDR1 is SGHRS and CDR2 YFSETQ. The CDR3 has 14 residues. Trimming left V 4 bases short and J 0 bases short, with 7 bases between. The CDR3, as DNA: TGCGCCAGCAGCGGTACCACAACTAATGAAAAACTGTTTTTT. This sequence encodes CASSGTTTNEKLFF.

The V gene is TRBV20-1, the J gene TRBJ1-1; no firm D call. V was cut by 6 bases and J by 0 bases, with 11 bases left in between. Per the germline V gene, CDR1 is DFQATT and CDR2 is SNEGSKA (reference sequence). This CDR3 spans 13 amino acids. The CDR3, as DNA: TGCAGTGCCCCGTACCGGGTGAACACTGAAGCTTTCTTT. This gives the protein CSAPYRVNTEAFF.

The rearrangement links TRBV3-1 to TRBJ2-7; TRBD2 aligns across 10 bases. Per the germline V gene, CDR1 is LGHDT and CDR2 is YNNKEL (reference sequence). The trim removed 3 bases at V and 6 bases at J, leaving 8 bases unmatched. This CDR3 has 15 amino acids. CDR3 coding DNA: TGTGCCAGCAGCCATGCTGCTCCTAGCGGGAGCGAGCAGTACTTC. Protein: CASSHAAPSGSEQYF.

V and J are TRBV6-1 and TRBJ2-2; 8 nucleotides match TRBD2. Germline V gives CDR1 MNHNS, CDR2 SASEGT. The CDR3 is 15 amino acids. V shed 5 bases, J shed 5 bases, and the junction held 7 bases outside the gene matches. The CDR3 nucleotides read TGTGCCAGCAGTCCGGGAGGGACACCTACCGGGGAGCTGTTTTTT. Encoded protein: CASSPGGTPTGELFF.

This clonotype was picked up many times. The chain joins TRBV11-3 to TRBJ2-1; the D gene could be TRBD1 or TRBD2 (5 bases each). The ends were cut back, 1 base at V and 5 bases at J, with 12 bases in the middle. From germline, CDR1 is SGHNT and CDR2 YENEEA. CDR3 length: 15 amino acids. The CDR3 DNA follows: TGTGCCAGCAGCTTAGGAGGGACCATGAACAATGAGCAGTTCTTC. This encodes CASSLGGTMNNEQFF.

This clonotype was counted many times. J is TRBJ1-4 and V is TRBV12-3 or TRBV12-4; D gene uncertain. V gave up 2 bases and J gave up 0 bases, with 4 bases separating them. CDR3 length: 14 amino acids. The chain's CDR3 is CASSLHATNEKLFF. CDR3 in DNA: TGTGCCAGCAGTTTACACGCAACTAATGAAAAACTGTTTTTT.

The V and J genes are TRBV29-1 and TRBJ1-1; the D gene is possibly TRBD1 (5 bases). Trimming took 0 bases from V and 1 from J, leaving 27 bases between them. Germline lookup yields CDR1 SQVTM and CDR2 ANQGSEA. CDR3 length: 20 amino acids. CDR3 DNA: TGCAGCGTTGAAGATTACGGGGGGAAGGTATTGCGGTCTGAGAACACTGAAGCTTTCTTT. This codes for CSVEDYGGKVLRSENTEAFF.

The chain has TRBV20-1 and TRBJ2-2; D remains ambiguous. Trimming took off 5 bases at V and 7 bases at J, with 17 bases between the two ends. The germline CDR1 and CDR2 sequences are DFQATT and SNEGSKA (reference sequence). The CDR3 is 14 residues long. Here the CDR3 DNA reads TGCAGTGCTGGACCACTGGGCGTGGGCGGGGAGCTGTTTTTT. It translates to CSAGPLGVGGELFF.

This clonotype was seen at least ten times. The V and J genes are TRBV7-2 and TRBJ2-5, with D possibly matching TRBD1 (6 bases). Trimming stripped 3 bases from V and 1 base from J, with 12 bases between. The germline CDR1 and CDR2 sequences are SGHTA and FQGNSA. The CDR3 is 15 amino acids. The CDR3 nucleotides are TGTGCCAGCAGCTTGGGACAATCACTCCAAGAGACCCAGTACTTC. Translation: CASSLGQSLQETQYF.

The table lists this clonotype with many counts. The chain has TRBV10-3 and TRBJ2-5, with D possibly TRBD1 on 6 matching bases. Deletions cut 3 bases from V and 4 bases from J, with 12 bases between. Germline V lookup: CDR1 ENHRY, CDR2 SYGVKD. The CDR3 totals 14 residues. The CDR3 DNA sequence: TGTGCCATCAGTGAAGGGAGAGGGGGAGAGACCCAGTACTTC. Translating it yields CAISEGRGGETQYF.

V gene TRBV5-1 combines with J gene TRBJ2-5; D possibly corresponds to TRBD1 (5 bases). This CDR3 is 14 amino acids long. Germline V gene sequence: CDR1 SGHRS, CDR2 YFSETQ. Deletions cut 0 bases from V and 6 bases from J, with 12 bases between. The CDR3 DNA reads TGCGCCAGCAGCTTGGTTTTCTGGGGCCAGACCCAGTACTTC. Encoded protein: CASSLVFWGQTQYF.

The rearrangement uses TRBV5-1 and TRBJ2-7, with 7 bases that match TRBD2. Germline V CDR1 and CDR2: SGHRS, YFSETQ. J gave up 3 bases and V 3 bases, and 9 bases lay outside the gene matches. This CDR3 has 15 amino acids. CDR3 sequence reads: CASSSGPAGVYEQYF. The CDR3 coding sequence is TGCGCCAGCAGCTCCGGGCCGGCGGGAGTCTACGAGCAGTACTTC.

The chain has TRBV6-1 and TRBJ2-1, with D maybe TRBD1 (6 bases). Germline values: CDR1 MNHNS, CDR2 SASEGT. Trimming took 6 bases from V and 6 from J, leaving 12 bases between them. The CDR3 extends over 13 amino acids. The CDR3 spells CASRNMGANEQFF. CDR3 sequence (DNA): TGTGCCAGCAGAAACATGGGGGCCAATGAGCAGTTCTTC.

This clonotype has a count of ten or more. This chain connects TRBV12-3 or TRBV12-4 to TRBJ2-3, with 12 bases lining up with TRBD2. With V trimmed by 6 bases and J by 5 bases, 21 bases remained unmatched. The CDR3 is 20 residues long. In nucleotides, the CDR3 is TGTGCCAGCAGACCCGACAGGGGATGGGCTAGCGGGAGGGCCATAGATACGCAGTATTTT. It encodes CASRPDRGWASGRAIDTQYF.

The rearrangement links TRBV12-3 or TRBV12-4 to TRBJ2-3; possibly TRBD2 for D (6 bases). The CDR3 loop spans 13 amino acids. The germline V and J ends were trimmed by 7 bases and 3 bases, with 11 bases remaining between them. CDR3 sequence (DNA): TGTGCCAGCAACCTCGGGGGAACAGATACGCAGTATTTT. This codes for CASNLGGTDTQYF.

CDR3 amino acids: CASSWDFSYEQYF. The CDR3 DNA reads as TGTGCCAGCAGTTGGGACTTTAGCTACGAGCAGTACTTC. The rearrangement uses TRBV7-9 and TRBJ2-7; perhaps TRBD2 as D (6 bases). In germline, CDR1 is SEHNR, CDR2 FQNEAQ (reference sequence). The V end lost 6 bases, the J end lost 3 bases, and 12 bases lay between the germline ends. CDR3 size: 13 residues.

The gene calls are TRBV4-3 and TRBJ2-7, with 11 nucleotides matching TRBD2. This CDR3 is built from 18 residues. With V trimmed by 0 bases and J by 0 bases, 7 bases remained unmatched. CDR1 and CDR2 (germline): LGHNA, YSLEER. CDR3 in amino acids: CASSQDALAGGISYEQYF. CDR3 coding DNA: TGCGCCAGCAGCCAAGATGCTCTAGCGGGGGGAATCTCCTACGAGCAGTACTTC.